These 16 T cell receptor beta chains came from one sample sequenced in a study of cytomegalovirus exposure and HLA in healthy donors. Amplification used 60 Vbeta primers and 13 Jbeta primers. Clones were sequenced by immunoSEQ multiplex PCR, and TCRdb holds only the in-frame ones, with some missing. The sample holds under 150,000 clones, about 80% seen once. Material: PBMCs. These TCRs come from a male donor in good health and CMV-seropositive.

This clone has a single count. This chain links TRBV27 with TRBJ1-5; 9 positions match TRBD1. The V gene end was trimmed by 6 bases and the J gene end by 8 bases; junction bases not matched to a gene: 14. Germline V lookup: CDR1 MNHEY, CDR2 SMNVEV (reference sequence). This CDR3 spans 16 amino acids. The CDR3 DNA is TGTGCCAGCAGGATGATGGGACAGGGCCGGTTTGAGCCCCAGCATTTT. It codes for CASRMMGQGRFEPQHF.

The chain carries TRBV6-6 and TRBJ2-2; D perhaps matches TRBD1 (6 bases). Trimming pared 6 bases from V and 7 bases from J, leaving 12 bases between. The CDR3 runs 13 residues. The germline gives CDR1 MNHNY, CDR2 SVGAGI (reference sequence). The CDR3 loop reads CASSNRAGGELFF. In DNA form, the CDR3 reads TGTGCCAGCAGCAACAGGGCTGGCGGGGAGCTGTTTTTT.

The chain uses TRBV11-3 and TRBJ2-3, with 7 bases matching TRBD1. Looked up from germline, CDR1 is SGHNT and CDR2 is YENEEA. Trimming at V came to 1 base and at J to 3 bases, leaving 7 bases not matched to a gene. The CDR3 spans 16 residues. The CDR3 region is CASSLGIGGETDTQYF. The CDR3 region has the DNA TGTGCCAGCAGCTTAGGTATAGGGGGCGAGACAGATACGCAGTATTTT.

The genes are TRBV19 and TRBJ1-2, with 8 bases identical to TRBD1. Germline V gene data show CDR1 as LNHDA and CDR2 as SQIVND (reference sequence). The CDR3 has 17 amino acids. V shed 1 base and J 5 bases; nucleotides not matched to a gene: 12. Written as DNA, the CDR3 is TGTGCCAGTAGTATAGTACGTGCAGGGGGCGTTCGATATGGCTACACCTTC. Translating gives CASSIVRAGGVRYGYTF.

Here the CDR3 reads CASSLIRAGANVLTF. The DNA of the CDR3 is TGTGCCAGCAGTTTAATCAGGGCTGGGGCCAACGTCCTGACTTTC. The V gene is TRBV27, the J gene TRBJ2-6; D is possibly TRBD1 (5 bases). Germline V gives CDR1 MNHEY, CDR2 SMNVEV (reference sequence). The V end was cut by 2 bases, the J end by 2 bases, with 7 bases between. The CDR3 runs 15 residues.

V gene TRBV10-1 combines with J gene TRBJ1-1; 11 nucleotides match TRBD1. The CDR3 is 15 amino acids. Unmatched junction bases numbered 4, after V lost 6 bases and J lost 1 base. Germline assignment: CDR1 WNHNN and CDR2 SYGVQD (reference sequence). The CDR3: CASSPGQGANTEAFF. CDR3 nucleotide sequence: TGCGCCAGCAGCCCAGGACAGGGGGCGAACACTGAAGCTTTCTTT.

The chain uses TRBV11-1 and TRBJ2-3, with 9 bases fitting TRBD2. This CDR3 comprises 15 residues. Germline CDR1 is SGHAT and CDR2 is FQDESV (reference sequence). V dropped 5 bases and J dropped 6; count of bases not matched to a gene: 9. The CDR3 DNA reads TGTGCCAGCAGCCATGCATGGACTAGCGTTGATACGCAGTATTTT. It codes for CASSHAWTSVDTQYF.

This sequence joins TRBV29-1 and TRBJ1-4, with D unresolved. Germline CDR1 is SQVTM and CDR2 is ANQGSEA. The V end lost 8 bases, the J end lost 5 bases, and 15 bases lay between the germline ends. The CDR3 covers 13 residues. CDR3 bases: TGCAGCTTTCGTCAGGATGCGAATGAAAAACTGTTTTTT. Its protein is CSFRQDANEKLFF.

This sequence joins TRBV7-8 and TRBJ1-5, with 8 bases fitting TRBD1. CDR1 is SGHVS, CDR2 FQNEAQ, per germline. This CDR3 contains 17 residues. V lost 4 bases to trimming and J lost 6 bases; unmatched junction nucleotides: 14. The CDR3: CASSSRRTGWEVQPQHF. In nucleotides, the CDR3 is TGTGCCAGCAGCTCACGACGGACAGGGTGGGAAGTTCAGCCCCAGCATTTT.

For the CDR3, the DNA is TGTGCCAGCAGCCAAGGGGGCTCCTCTGGGGCCAACGTCCTGACTTTC. It specifies CASSQGGSSGANVLTF. This chain uses TRBV4-2 with TRBJ2-6, with D possibly TRBD1 on 5 matching bases. Germline values: CDR1 LGHNA, CDR2 YNFKEQ. V was pared by 1 base and J by 0 bases, with 7 bases between. The CDR3 runs 16 residues.

The chain joins TRBV30 to TRBJ2-3, with 10 bases matching TRBD2. V lost 0 bases, J lost 5 bases, and 5 bases stayed unmatched. Germline V gene lookup returns CDR1 GTSNPN and CDR2 SVGIG (reference sequence). This CDR3 is built from 15 residues. This chain's CDR3 is CAWSVSSGRGDTQYF. Here the CDR3 DNA reads TGTGCCTGGAGTGTTTCCAGCGGGAGGGGAGATACGCAGTATTTT.

This clone was seen a few times. The chain has TRBV6-5 and TRBJ1-2, with 8 nucleotides matching TRBD1. CDR3 size: 15 residues. The germline CDR1 and CDR2 sequences are MNHEY and SVGAGI. V dropped 5 bases and J dropped 4; count of bases not matched to a gene: 9. The CDR3 region has the DNA TGTGCCAGCAGTCCAGGGGGCGGTTTTGCCTATGGCTACACCTTC. This codes for CASSPGGGFAYGYTF.

There are a few counts of this clone. The V call is TRBV6-5, the J call TRBJ2-1; 8 bases fit TRBD2. The V gene's germline CDR1 is MNHEY and CDR2 SVGAGI. After removal of 6 bases from V and 6 bases from J, the junction contained 1 base not matched to a gene. The CDR3 consists of 12 residues. DNA of the CDR3: TGTGCCAGCAGCCTAGCGGGCAATGAGCAGTTCTTC. Its protein is CASSLAGNEQFF.

V is TRBV29-1 and J is TRBJ2-7; 10 bases are shared with TRBD2. This CDR3 has 13 amino acids. CDR1 is SQVTM, CDR2 ANQGSEA, per germline. V trimming: 4 bases; J trimming: 2 bases; junction bases outside the gene matches: 2. The CDR3 coding sequence is TGCAGCGTTGGGACTAGCGGCACCTACGAGCAGTACTTC. Translating gives CSVGTSGTYEQYF.

The J gene is TRBJ2-7, the V gene TRBV5-8; weak D call: TRBD1 (7 bases). V lost 1 base and J 2 bases, leaving 19 bases between the germline ends. CDR3 length equals 17 residues. In germline, CDR1 is SGHTS, CDR2 YDEGEE. CDR3 protein: CASSLYFWRDSAYEQYF. The CDR3 DNA follows: TGTGCCAGCAGCTTGTATTTCTGGAGGGACAGCGCCTACGAGCAGTACTTC.

The V call is TRBV28, the J call TRBJ2-1; 7 bases match TRBD1. Germline V CDR1 and CDR2: MDHEN, SYDVKM. The CDR3 has 12 residues. V lost 3 bases, J lost 7 bases, and 0 bases stayed unmatched. CDR3 amino acids: CASSLTGNEQFF. DNA of the CDR3: TGTGCCAGCAGTTTGACAGGGAATGAGCAGTTCTTC.